This is a list of T cell receptor beta chains from one sample in a study of OX40 agonist ivuxolimab in advanced cancers. Repertoires were generated with immunoSEQ multiplex PCR, while TCRdb's copy carries only in-frame clones and drops some. The sample lists roughly 26,000 clones; 88% were seen once. The starting material was CD4+ or CD8+ T cells sorted from blood, obtained in a trial of the OX40 agonist ivuxolimab. The receptors stem from an adult with an advanced solid tumor such as melanoma, head and neck, liver or kidney cancer. Both conserved end residues are part of each CDR3. The order of the fields is CDR3 length, clone size, V gene, D gene, J gene, CDR3 protein, CDR3 DNA. A D gene is named only where the DNA matches it firmly. Only some rows state a clone size, as once, few, many or a class for expanded clones.

15	once	TRBV9	TRBD2	TRBJ2-1	CASSTTSGRKNEQFF	TGTGCCAGCAGCACCACTAGCGGGAGGAAGAATGAGCAGTTCTTC
15	.	TRBV29-1	.	TRBJ1-1	CSVEETGMLNTEAFF	TGCAGCGTTGAAGAAACAGGGATGTTGAACACTGAAGCTTTCTTT
12	.	TRBV2	.	TRBJ1-2	CASRTENYGYTF	TGTGCCAGCAGAACAGAAAATTATGGCTACACCTTC
15	.	TRBV9	TRBD1	TRBJ1-6	CASSVEGRGNSPLHF	TGTGCCAGCAGCGTAGAGGGCAGGGGGAATTCACCCCTCCACTTT
16	.	TRBV4-1	.	TRBJ1-4	CASSPRSNLANEKLFF	TGCGCCAGCAGCCCCCGATCGAATTTAGCTAATGAAAAACTGTTTTTT
16	.	TRBV9	.	TRBJ2-3	CASSVGTGPSTDTQYF	TGTGCCAGCAGCGTAGGTACGGGTCCTAGCACAGATACGCAGTATTTT
15	.	TRBV7-2	TRBD1	TRBJ1-5	CASSFRGQGVWPQHF	TGTGCCAGCAGCTTTCGGGGACAGGGGGTTTGGCCCCAGCATTTT
12	.	TRBV10-2	TRBD2	TRBJ2-1	CASGLAYNEQFF	TGCGCCAGCGGACTAGCTTACAATGAGCAGTTCTTC
13	.	TRBV27	.	TRBJ2-7	CASSSAVPYEQYF	TGTGCCAGCAGCTCAGCGGTGCCTTACGAGCAGTACTTC
13	few	TRBV7-9	.	TRBJ1-1	CASSQQQDTEAFF	TGTGCCAGCAGCCAGCAGCAGGACACTGAAGCTTTCTTT
19	.	TRBV21-1	.	TRBJ2-1	CASSKWSERGVSSYNEQFF	TGTGCCAGCAGCAAATGGTCTGAAAGGGGGGTGAGCTCCTACAATGAGCAGTTCTTC
13	.	TRBV9	.	TRBJ2-2	CASNRAYTGELFF	TGTGCCAGCAATAGGGCGTACACCGGGGAGCTGTTTTTT
14	.	TRBV5-1	TRBD1	TRBJ1-3	CASSVGQAGNTIYF	TGCGCCAGCAGCGTGGGACAGGCTGGAAACACCATATATTTT
14	.	TRBV27	.	TRBJ2-1	CASTSYDTYNEQFF	TGTGCCAGCACCTCGTATGACACCTACAATGAGCAGTTCTTC
16	once	TRBV6-4	.	TRBJ1-1	CASSDSSATKNTEAFF	TGTGCCAGCAGTGACAGTAGCGCAACCAAAAACACTGAAGCTTTCTTT
14	.	TRBV19	.	TRBJ1-1	CASSIPDSNTEAFF	TGTGCCAGTAGTATTCCGGACAGTAACACTGAAGCTTTCTTT
13	.	TRBV19	.	TRBJ2-3	CASSILLTDTQYF	TGTGCCAGTAGTATCCTACTCACAGATACGCAGTATTTT
14	once	TRBV4-3	.	TRBJ2-2	CASSQGELAGELFF	TGCGCCAGCAGCCAAGGGGAGCTAGCCGGGGAGCTGTTTTTT
15	.	TRBV7-8	TRBD1	TRBJ2-7	CASSFGQGPSYEQYF	TGTGCCAGCAGCTTCGGACAGGGGCCCTCCTACGAGCAGTACTTC
16	.	TRBV2	.	TRBJ2-1	CASSSPTRSPYNEQFF	TGTGCCAGCAGCTCGCCTACGCGATCACCCTACAATGAGCAGTTCTTC
15	.	TRBV25-1	TRBD2	TRBJ2-7	CASSLSGLAGDEQYF	TGTGCCAGCAGTCTATCAGGACTAGCGGGAGACGAGCAGTACTTC
11	.	TRBV6-5	.	TRBJ1-2	CASEGVYGYTF	TGTGCCAGCGAGGGAGTCTATGGCTACACCTTC
15	.	TRBV6-1	.	TRBJ1-1	CASSEAGPRNTEAFF	TGTGCCAGCAGTGAAGCGGGACCTAGGAACACTGAAGCTTTCTTT
11	once	TRBV25-1	.	TRBJ2-1	CASTGTNEQFF	TGTGCCAGCACAGGGACCAATGAGCAGTTCTTC
12	few	TRBV5-4	.	TRBJ2-3	CASSLEGDTQYF	TGTGCCAGCAGCTTGGAAGGAGATACGCAGTATTTT
17	medium-sized	TRBV5-5	TRBD1	TRBJ1-2	CASSPGTESTLNYGYTF	TGTGCCAGCAGCCCCGGGACAGAATCCACCTTAAACTATGGCTACACCTTC
16	.	TRBV6-5	TRBD1	TRBJ1-5	CASSSDRVGPNQPQHF	TGTGCCAGCAGTTCTGACAGGGTCGGACCCAATCAGCCCCAGCATTTT
15	once	TRBV5-1	.	TRBJ2-3	CASSDSGYYTDTQYF	TGCGCCAGCAGCGATTCAGGATACTACACAGATACGCAGTATTTT
14	.	TRBV10-3	.	TRBJ1-1	CAISESGGRTEAFF	TGTGCCATCAGTGAGTCCGGGGGGCGGACTGAAGCTTTCTTT
13	medium-sized	TRBV11-3	.	TRBJ1-1	CASSRYRSTEAFF	TGTGCCAGCAGCCGATACAGGAGCACTGAAGCTTTCTTT
14	.	TRBV5-1	.	TRBJ2-1	CATTPGGGYNEQFF	TGCGCCACCACCCCCGGGGGAGGCTACAATGAGCAGTTCTTC
14	few	TRBV7-9	TRBD2	TRBJ2-1	CASSNTGTSFEQFF	TGTGCCAGCAGCAACACCGGGACTAGCTTTGAGCAGTTCTTC
13	.	TRBV5-4	.	TRBJ1-5	CASSLGGTQPQHF	TGTGCCAGCAGCTTGGGGGGCACTCAGCCCCAGCATTTT
14	.	TRBV6-6	TRBD1	TRBJ2-7	CASSQGDSGGGQYF	TGTGCCAGCAGCCAGGGGGACAGTGGAGGAGGGCAGTACTTC
16	.	TRBV4-1	.	TRBJ2-2	CASSQSPHRDPGELFF	TGCGCCAGCAGCCAATCCCCCCACAGGGACCCCGGGGAGCTGTTTTTT
13	.	TRBV10-1	.	TRBJ1-2	CARQKGWYYGYTF	TGCGCCAGGCAAAAGGGGTGGTACTATGGCTACACCTTC
15	once	TRBV7-2	.	TRBJ1-5	CASSLGQYSNQPQHF	TGTGCCAGCAGCTTAGGGCAGTATAGCAATCAGCCCCAGCATTTT
15	few	TRBV6-1	.	TRBJ1-2	CASSEEGTVTYGYTF	TGTGCCAGCAGTGAAGAAGGGACTGTGACCTATGGCTACACCTTC
14	.	TRBV28	TRBD1	TRBJ2-5	CASSKGTAQETQYF	TGTGCCAGCAGTAAGGGGACAGCCCAGGAGACCCAGTACTTC
14	.	TRBV4-2	.	TRBJ2-7	CASSQDPVPGEQYF	TGTGCCAGCAGCCAAGATCCCGTCCCGGGCGAGCAGTACTTC
14	.	TRBV6-4	TRBD2	TRBJ2-7	CASSPSGADYEQYF	TGTGCCAGCAGTCCTAGCGGGGCCGACTACGAGCAGTACTTC
14	.	TRBV9	.	TRBJ2-3	CASSPGPRTDTQYF	TGTGCCAGCAGCCCCGGACCACGCACAGATACGCAGTATTTT
15	.	TRBV19	.	TRBJ1-3	CASSALDTSGNTIYF	TGTGCCAGTAGTGCCTTGGACACCTCTGGAAACACCATATATTTT
14	once	TRBV10-3	.	TRBJ2-3	CAIRIGTSTDTQYF	TGTGCCATCAGGATCGGGACTAGCACAGATACGCAGTATTTT
15	.	TRBV27	TRBD2	TRBJ2-7	CASRPTSGSSYEQYF	TGTGCCAGCAGGCCCACTAGCGGTAGCTCCTACGAGCAGTACTTC
16	.	TRBV4-1	.	TRBJ1-4	CASSQFTGSTNEKLFF	TGCGCCAGCAGCCAATTCACAGGGTCAACTAATGAAAAACTGTTTTTT
15	.	TRBV27	TRBD2	TRBJ2-7	CASGSFMGLADEQYF	TGTGCCAGCGGGTCTTTTATGGGACTAGCGGACGAGCAGTACTTC
13	.	TRBV27	.	TRBJ2-7	CASSVWSGYEQYF	TGTGCCAGCAGTGTATGGTCGGGGTACGAGCAGTACTTC
14	.	TRBV5-8	.	TRBJ1-1	CASSPPSDNTEAFF	TGTGCCAGCAGCCCACCTTCGGACAACACTGAAGCTTTCTTT
14	.	TRBV6-4	TRBD2	TRBJ2-3	CASSLTSDTDTQYF	TGTGCCAGCAGTCTGACTAGCGATACAGATACGCAGTATTTT
19	.	TRBV7-9	.	TRBJ2-2	CASRNTRASELPNTGELFF	TGTGCCAGCAGGAATACCCGGGCTAGCGAGCTTCCGAACACCGGGGAGCTGTTTTTT
15	once	TRBV2	TRBD1	TRBJ1-6	CASSVRQGVNSPLHF	TGTGCCAGCAGCGTCCGACAGGGTGTTAATTCACCCCTCCACTTT
15	.	TRBV27	TRBD1	TRBJ2-7	CASSNPGQGSYEQYF	TGTGCCAGCAGTAACCCGGGACAGGGCTCCTACGAGCAGTACTTC
15	.	TRBV5-6	TRBD2	TRBJ2-1	CASSLGTSGSYEQFF	TGTGCCAGCAGCTTAGGGACTAGCGGGAGCTATGAGCAGTTCTTC
13	.	TRBV7-9	.	TRBJ2-2	CASSNDISGELFF	TGTGCCAGCAGCAATGACATCTCCGGGGAGCTGTTTTTT
12	.	TRBV19	.	TRBJ2-1	CASSADRNEQFF	TGTGCCAGTAGTGCTGACCGCAATGAGCAGTTCTTC
15	.	TRBV7-9	.	TRBJ2-7	CASSSLTGFSYEQYF	TGTGCCAGCAGCTCACTCACAGGCTTCTCCTACGAGCAGTACTTC
14	.	TRBV6-6	.	TRBJ1-1	CASSLRGVGTEAFF	TGTGCCAGCAGTTTGAGAGGGGTTGGAACTGAAGCTTTCTTT
14	once	TRBV30	.	TRBJ1-2	CAWSVQGSTYGYTF	TGTGCCTGGAGTGTCCAAGGGAGTACGTATGGCTACACCTTC
13	.	TRBV9	.	TRBJ2-1	CAGSTGGSNEQFF	TGTGCCGGGTCGACCGGCGGAAGCAATGAGCAGTTCTTC